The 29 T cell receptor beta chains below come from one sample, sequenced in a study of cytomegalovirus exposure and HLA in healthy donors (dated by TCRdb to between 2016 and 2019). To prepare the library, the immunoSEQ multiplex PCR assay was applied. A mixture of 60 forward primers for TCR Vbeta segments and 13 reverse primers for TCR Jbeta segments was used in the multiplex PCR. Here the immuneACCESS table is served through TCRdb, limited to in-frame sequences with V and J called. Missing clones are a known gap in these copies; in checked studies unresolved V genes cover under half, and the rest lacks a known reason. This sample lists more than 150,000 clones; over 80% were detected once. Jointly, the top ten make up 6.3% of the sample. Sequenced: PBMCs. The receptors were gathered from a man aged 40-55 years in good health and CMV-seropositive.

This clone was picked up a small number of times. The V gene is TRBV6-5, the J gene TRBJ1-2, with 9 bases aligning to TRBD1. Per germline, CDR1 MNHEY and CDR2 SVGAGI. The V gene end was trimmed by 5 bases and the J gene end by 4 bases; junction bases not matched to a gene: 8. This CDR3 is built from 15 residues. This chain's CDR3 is CASSPHRGQGYGYTF. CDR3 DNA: TGTGCCAGCAGTCCACACAGGGGGCAGGGCTATGGCTACACCTTC.

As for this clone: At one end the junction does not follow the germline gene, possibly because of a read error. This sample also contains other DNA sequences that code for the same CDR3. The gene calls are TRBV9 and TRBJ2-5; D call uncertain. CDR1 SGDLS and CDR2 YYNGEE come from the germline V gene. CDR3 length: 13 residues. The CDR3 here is CASSPRYQETQYF. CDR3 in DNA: TGTGCCAGCAGCCCCAGGTACCAGGAGACCCAGTACTTC.

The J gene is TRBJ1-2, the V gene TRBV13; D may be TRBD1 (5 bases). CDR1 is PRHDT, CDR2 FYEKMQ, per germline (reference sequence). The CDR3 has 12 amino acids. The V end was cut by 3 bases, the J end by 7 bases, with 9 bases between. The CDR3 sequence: CASSFKGLGYTF. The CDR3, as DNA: TGTGCCAGCAGCTTCAAGGGGCTTGGCTACACCTTC. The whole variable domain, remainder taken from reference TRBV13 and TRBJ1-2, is AAGVIQSPRHLIKEKRETATLKCYPIPRHDTVYWYQQGPGQDPQFLISFYEKMQSDKGSIPDRFSAQQFSDYHSELNMSSLELGDSALYFCASSFKGLGYTFGSGTRLTVV.

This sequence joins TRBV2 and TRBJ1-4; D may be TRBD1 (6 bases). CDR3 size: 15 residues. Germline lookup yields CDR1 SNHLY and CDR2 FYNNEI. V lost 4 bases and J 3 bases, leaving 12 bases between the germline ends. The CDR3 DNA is TGTGCCAGCAGTGTAACAGGGTTCGCTAATGAAAAACTGTTTTTT. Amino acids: CASSVTGFANEKLFF. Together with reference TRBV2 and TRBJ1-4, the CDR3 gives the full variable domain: EPEVTQTPSHQVTQMGQEVILRCVPISNHLYFYWYRQILGQKVEFLVSFYNNEISEKSEIFDDQFSVERPDGSNFTLKIRSTKLEDSAMYFCASSVTGFANEKLFFGSGTQLSVL.

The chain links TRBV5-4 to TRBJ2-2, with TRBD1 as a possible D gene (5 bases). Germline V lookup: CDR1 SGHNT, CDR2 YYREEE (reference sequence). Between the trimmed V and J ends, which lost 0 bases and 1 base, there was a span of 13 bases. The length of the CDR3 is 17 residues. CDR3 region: CASSLEVGAQNTGELFF. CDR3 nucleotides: TGTGCCAGCAGCTTGGAAGTAGGGGCGCAGAACACCGGGGAGCTGTTTTTT.

CDR3 sequence (DNA): TGTGCCACCAGCAGAGTCCTAGCCCACAATGAGCAGTTCTTC. Amino acid sequence: CATSRVLAHNEQFF. V usage is TRBV15 and J usage is TRBJ2-1; a possible D gene is TRBD2 (5 bases). Germline CDR1 and CDR2: LNHNV and YYDKDF (reference sequence). V shed 1 base and J shed 5 bases, with 9 bases lying between them. The CDR3 runs 14 residues.

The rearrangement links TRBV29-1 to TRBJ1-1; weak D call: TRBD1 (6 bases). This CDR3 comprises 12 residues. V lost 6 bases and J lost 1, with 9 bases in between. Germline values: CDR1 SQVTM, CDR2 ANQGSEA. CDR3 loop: CSVVGQNTEAFF. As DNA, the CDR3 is TGCAGCGTCGTGGGACAGAACACTGAAGCTTTCTTT.

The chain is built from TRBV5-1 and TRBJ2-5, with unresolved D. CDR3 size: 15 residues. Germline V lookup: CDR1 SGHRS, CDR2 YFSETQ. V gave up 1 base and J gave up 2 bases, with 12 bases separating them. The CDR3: CASSLLQSEQETQYF. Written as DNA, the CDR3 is TGCGCCAGCAGCTTGCTGCAGAGCGAACAAGAGACCCAGTACTTC.

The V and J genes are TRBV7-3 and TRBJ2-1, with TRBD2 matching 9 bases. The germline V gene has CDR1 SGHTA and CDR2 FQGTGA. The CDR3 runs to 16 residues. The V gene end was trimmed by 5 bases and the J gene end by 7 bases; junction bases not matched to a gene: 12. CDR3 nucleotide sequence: TGTGCCAGCAGCCCCCTTGGCGGGGGGGCCGGTAATGAGCAGTTCTTC. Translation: CASSPLGGGAGNEQFF. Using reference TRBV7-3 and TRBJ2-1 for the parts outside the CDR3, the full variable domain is GAGVSQTPSNKVTEKGKYVELRCDPISGHTALYWYRQSLGQGPEFLIYFQGTGAADDSGLPNDRFFAVRPEGSVSTLKIQRTERGDSAVYLCASSPLGGGAGNEQFFGPGTRLTVL.

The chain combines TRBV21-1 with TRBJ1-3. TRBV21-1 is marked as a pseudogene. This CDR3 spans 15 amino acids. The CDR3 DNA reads TGTGCCAGCAGCAAAGCGCACGGGTGTCGTAACACCATATATTTT. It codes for CASSKAHGCRNTIYF.

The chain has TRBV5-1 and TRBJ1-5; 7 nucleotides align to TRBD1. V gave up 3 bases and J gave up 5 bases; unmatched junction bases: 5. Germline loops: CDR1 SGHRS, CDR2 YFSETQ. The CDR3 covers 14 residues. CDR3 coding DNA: TGCGCCAGCAGCTGGGGGACAGAGGATCAGCCCCAGCATTTT. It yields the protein CASSWGTEDQPQHF.

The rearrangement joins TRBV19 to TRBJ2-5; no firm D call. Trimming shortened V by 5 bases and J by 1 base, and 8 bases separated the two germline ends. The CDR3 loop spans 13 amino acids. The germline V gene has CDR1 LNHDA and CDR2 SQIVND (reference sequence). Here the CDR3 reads CASSPTGQETQYF. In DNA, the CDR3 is TGTGCCAGTAGTCCTACGGGCCAAGAGACCCAGTACTTC.

As DNA, the CDR3 is TGCGCCAGCAGCCAAGATCTGTATAGCAATCAGCCCCAGCATTTT. This encodes CASSQDLYSNQPQHF. The J gene is TRBJ1-5, the V gene TRBV4-3; D gene unclear. V gave up 0 bases and J gave up 0 bases, with 6 bases separating them. CDR3 size: 15 residues. Germline V lookup: CDR1 LGHNA, CDR2 YSLEER.

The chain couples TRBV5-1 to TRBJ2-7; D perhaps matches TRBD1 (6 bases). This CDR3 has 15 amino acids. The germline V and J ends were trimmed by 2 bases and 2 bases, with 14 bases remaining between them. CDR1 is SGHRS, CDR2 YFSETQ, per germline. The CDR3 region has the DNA TGCGCCAGCAGCTTAGTAGGACAGCCCCCCTACGAGCAGTACTTC. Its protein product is CASSLVGQPPYEQYF.

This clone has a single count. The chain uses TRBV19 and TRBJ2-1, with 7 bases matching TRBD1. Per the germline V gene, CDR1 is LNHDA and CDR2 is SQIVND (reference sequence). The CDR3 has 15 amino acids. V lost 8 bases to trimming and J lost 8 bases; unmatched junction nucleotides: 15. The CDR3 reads CASSLRGRTPHEQFF. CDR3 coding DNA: TGTGCCAGTTCATTAAGGGGGCGGACCCCCCATGAGCAGTTCTTC.

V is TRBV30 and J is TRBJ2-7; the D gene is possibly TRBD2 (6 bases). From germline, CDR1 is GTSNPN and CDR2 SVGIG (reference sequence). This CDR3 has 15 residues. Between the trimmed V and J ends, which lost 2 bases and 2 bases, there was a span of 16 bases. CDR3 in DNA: TGTGCCTGGAGTTTTGCGGGATTTACAACCTACGAGCAGTACTTC. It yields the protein CAWSFAGFTTYEQYF.

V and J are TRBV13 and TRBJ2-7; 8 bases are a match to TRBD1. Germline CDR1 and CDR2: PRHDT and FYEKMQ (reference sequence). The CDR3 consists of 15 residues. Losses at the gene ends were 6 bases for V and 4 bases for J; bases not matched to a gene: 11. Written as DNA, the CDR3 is TGTGCCAGCAGTTCAACAGGGGGAAAAGGGTACGAGCAGTACTTC. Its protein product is CASSSTGGKGYEQYF.

The CDR3 region is CASSQTGVAGELFF. CDR3 nucleotides: TGCGCCAGCAGCCAGACAGGGGTGGCCGGGGAGCTGTTTTTT. This rearrangement joins TRBV5-1 to TRBJ2-2; 8 bases agree with TRBD1. This CDR3 has 14 amino acids. The V gene's germline CDR1 is SGHRS and CDR2 YFSETQ. J was trimmed by 6 bases and V by 4 bases; bases with no gene match: 5.

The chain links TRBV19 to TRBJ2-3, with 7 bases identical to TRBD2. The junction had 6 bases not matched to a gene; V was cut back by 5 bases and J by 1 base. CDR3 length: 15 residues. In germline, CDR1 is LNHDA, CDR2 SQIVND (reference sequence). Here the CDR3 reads CASSGGLGRTDTQYF. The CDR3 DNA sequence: TGTGCCAGTAGTGGCGGACTAGGGCGCACAGATACGCAGTATTTT.

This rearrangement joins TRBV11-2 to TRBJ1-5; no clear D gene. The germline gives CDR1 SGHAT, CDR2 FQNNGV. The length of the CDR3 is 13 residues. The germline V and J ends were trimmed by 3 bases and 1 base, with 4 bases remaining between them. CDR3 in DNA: TGTGCCAGCAGCTTTAGCAGCAATCAGCCCCAGCATTTT. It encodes CASSFSSNQPQHF.

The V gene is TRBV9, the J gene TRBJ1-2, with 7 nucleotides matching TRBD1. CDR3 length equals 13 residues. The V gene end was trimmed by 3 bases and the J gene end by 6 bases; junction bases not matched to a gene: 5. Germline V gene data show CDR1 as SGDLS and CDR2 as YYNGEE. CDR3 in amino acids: CASSAWTGHGYTF. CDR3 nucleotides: TGTGCCAGCAGCGCCTGGACAGGACATGGCTACACCTTC. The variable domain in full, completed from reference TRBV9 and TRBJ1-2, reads DSGVTQTPKHLITATGQRVTLRCSPRSGDLSVYWYQQSLDQGLQFLIQYYNGEERAKGNILERFSAQQFPDLHSELNLSSLELGDSALYFCASSAWTGHGYTFGSGTRLTVV.

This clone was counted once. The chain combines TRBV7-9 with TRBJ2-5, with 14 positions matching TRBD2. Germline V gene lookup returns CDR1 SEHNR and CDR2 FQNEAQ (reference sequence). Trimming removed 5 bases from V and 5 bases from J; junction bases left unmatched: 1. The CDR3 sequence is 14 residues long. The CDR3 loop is CASSRLAGGETQYF. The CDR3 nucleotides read TGTGCCAGCAGCCGACTAGCGGGGGGGGAGACCCAGTACTTC.

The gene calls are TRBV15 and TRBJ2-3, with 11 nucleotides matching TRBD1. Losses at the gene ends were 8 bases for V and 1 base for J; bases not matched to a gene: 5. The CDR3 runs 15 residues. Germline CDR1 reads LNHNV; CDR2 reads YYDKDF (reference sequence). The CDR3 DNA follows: TGTGCCACCTTCCCGGGACAGGGGGGCACAGATACGCAGTATTTT. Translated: CATFPGQGGTDTQYF.

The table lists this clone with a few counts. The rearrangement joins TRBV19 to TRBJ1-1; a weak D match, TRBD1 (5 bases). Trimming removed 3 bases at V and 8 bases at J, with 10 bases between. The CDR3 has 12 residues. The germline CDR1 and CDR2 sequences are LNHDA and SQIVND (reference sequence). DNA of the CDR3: TGTGCCAGTAGTATCTGGAGGGGAGAAGCTTTCTTT. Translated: CASSIWRGEAFF.

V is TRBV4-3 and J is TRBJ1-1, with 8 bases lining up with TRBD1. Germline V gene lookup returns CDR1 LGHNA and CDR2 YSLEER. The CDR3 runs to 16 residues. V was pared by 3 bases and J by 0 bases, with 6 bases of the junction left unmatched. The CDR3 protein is CASSQATGGMNTEAFF. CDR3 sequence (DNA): TGCGCCAGCAGCCAGGCTACAGGGGGGATGAACACTGAAGCTTTCTTT.

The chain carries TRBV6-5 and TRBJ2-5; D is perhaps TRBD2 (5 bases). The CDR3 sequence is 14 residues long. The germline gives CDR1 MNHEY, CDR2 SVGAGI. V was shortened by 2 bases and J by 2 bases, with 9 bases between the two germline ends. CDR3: CASSYTRGQETQYF. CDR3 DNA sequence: TGTGCCAGCAGTTACACGAGAGGGCAAGAGACCCAGTACTTC.

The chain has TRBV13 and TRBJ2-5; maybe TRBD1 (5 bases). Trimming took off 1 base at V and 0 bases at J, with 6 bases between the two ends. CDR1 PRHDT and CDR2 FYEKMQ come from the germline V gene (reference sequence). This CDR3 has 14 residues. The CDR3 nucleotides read TGTGCCAGCAGCTTAGAGGGGAACCAAGAGACCCAGTACTTC. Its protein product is CASSLEGNQETQYF. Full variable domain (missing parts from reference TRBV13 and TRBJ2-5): AAGVIQSPRHLIKEKRETATLKCYPIPRHDTVYWYQQGPGQDPQFLISFYEKMQSDKGSIPDRFSAQQFSDYHSELNMSSLELGDSALYFCASSLEGNQETQYFGPGTRLLVL.

The CDR3 protein is CASSITQGARNNEQFF. The CDR3 nucleotides are TGTGCCAGTAGTATTACCCAGGGGGCACGGAACAATGAGCAGTTCTTC. The J gene is TRBJ2-1, the V gene TRBV19; 8 positions agree with TRBD1. Looked up from germline, CDR1 is LNHDA and CDR2 is SQIVND (reference sequence). The CDR3 consists of 16 residues. Losses at the gene ends were 3 bases for V and 5 bases for J; bases not matched to a gene: 9. The full variable domain, with the rest looked up from reference TRBV19 and TRBJ2-1, is DGGITQSPKYLFRKEGQNVTLSCEQNLNHDAMYWYRQDPGQGLRLIYYSQIVNDFQKGDIAEGYSVSREKKESFPLTVTSAQKNPTAFYLCASSITQGARNNEQFFGPGTRLTVL.

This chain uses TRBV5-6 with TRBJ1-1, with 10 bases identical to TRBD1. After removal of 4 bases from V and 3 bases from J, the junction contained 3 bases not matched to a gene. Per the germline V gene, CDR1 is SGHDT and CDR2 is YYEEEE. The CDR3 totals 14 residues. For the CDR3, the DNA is TGTGCCAGCAGCCGGGGGACAGGGGACACTGAAGCTTTCTTT. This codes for CASSRGTGDTEAFF.